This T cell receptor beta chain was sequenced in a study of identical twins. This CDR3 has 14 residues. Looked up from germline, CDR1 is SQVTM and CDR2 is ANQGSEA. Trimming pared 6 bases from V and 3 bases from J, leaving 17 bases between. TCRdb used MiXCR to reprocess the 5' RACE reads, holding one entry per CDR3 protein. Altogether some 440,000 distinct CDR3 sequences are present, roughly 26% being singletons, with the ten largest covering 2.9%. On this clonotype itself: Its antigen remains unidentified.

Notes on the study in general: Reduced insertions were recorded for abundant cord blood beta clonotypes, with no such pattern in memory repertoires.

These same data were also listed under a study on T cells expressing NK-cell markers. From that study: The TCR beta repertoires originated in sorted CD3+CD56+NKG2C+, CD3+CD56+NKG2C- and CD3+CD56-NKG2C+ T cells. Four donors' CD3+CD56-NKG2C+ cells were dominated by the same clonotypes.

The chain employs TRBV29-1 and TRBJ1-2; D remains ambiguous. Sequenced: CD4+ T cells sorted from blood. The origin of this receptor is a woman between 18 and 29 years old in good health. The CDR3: CSVDYLGRDYGYTF. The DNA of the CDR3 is TGCAGCGTCGACTATCTAGGACGGGACTATGGCTACACCTTC.